This T cell receptor beta chain was documented in a study of T cells in narcolepsy. Overall study context: Patients with NT1 or NT2 and healthy control donors were enrolled. General study findings and limits: Autoreactive clone sequences were missing from some blood memory CD4+ repertoires. Autoreactive clonotypes reportedly recurred in blood of same and different patients, not controls. HCRT-specific and TRIB2-specific autoreactive clonotypes appeared among same-patient CSF and blood CD4+ clonotypes.

Germline assignment: CDR1 SGHAT and CDR2 FQDESV (reference sequence). The CDR3 is 15 amino acids in total, end residues counted. Profiling relied on immunoSEQ multiplex PCR, and the TCRdb table lists in-frame clones only, not all of them. The table includes some 25,000 clones, approximately 83% detected once. To note about this clone: The antigen is undetermined. It is unclear where the CDR3 begins or ends on the DNA, so no DNA is shown, and the CDR3 is as TCRdb lists it.

The J gene is TRBJ1-2, the V gene TRBV11-1. Sequencing used CD45RA- memory CD4+ T cells from PBMCs. The clonotype comes from a human donor with narcolepsy. The CDR3 region is CATSPGTNLNYGCTF.